The sequence of this T cell receptor beta chain was determined in a study of neoadjuvant anti-PD-1 for oral cavity cancer. General study points: With a few patients per group, TCR findings need larger cohorts.

Most PBMC samples had about 520 ng input DNA in six replicates. Only in-frame clones appear in the TCRdb table, and some are missing; sequencing was by immunoSEQ multiplex PCR. This repertoire shows about 42,000 clones, about three quarters found once; its top ten account for 4% to 5%. To note about this clone: What it binds is not known.

Time point: after neoadjuvant nivolumab, at surgical resection. Patients had HPV-negative, locally advanced oral cavity squamous cell carcinoma. Here the sequenced sample was PBMCs, taken after nivolumab (anti-PD-1) treatment. The clonotype was recovered from a person between 35 and 79 years old with oral cavity squamous cell carcinoma.

This CDR3 reads CASSLGERSRNIYGYTF. CDR3 nucleotides: TGTGCCAGCAGCTTAGGGGAGAGAAGCAGGAACATCTATGGCTACACCTTC. The chain recombines TRBV7-6 with TRBJ1-2; no clear D gene. The germline V gene has CDR1 SGHVS and CDR2 FNYEAQ. The CDR3 has 17 amino acids. The V end was cut by 1 base, the J end by 4 bases, with 19 bases between.